Ten or more counts support the clone carrying this T cell receptor (beta chain). Its antigen is unidentified. This sample is part of a study of T-cell reconstitution after alpha-beta-depleted transplantation in children. Whole-study results and caveats: Newly produced T cells mostly accounted for T-cell counts and diversity one year post-transplant. Two months or so post-transplant, alpha-beta T cells reportedly derived from several hundred expanded graft clones.

Germline values: CDR1 LGHNA, CDR2 YNFKEQ. This CDR3 is 15 amino acids long. Trimming cost V 2 bases and J 2 bases, with 13 bases left between them. Unique molecular identifiers tagged the TCRbeta library. TCRdb fed the PCR reads into MiXCR, producing one record per CDR3 protein. The table lists roughly 70,000 distinct CDR3 sequences, 4.9% of them singletons, with approximately 19% in the top ten. The chain combines TRBV4-2 with TRBJ2-7; D could derive from TRBD1 or TRBD2 (5 bases each). The sequencing here drew on PBMCs, mostly from graft donor cells, taken 180 days after TCRalphabeta/CD19-depleted stem cell transplant. The sequence was obtained from a boy under two years old who had a stem cell transplant for acute myeloid leukemia, so the T cells may come from the graft donor. The CDR3 coding sequence is TGTGCCAGCAGCCAACGGGCAGGGAGCCCCTACGAGCAGTACGTC. It yields the protein CASSQRAGSPYEQYV.